Below are 5 T cell receptor beta chains sequenced from a single sample in a study of cytomegalovirus exposure and HLA in healthy donors. PCR employed 60 Vbeta and 13 Jbeta primers. Some clones are missing from TCRdb's copy, which holds only in-frame ones; the method was immunoSEQ multiplex PCR. The sample records about 130,000 clones, 72% being singletons. The specimen sequenced was PBMCs. These receptors were collected from a middle-aged man in good health and CMV-seropositive.

V is TRBV19 and J is TRBJ1-5, with TRBD1 matching over 10 bases. Germline V gene lookup returns CDR1 LNHDA and CDR2 SQIVND (reference sequence). This CDR3 has 15 residues. V lost 6 bases, J lost 0 bases, and 2 bases stayed unmatched. CDR3 nucleotides: TGTGCCAGTAGGGACAGGGGGTATAGCAATCAGCCCCAGCATTTT. Protein sequence: CASRDRGYSNQPQHF.

The rearrangement uses TRBV5-1 and TRBJ1-6; D unclear. Germline-derived CDR1 and CDR2 are SGHRS and YFSETQ. The CDR3 loop spans 16 amino acids. Trimming shortened V by 5 bases and J by 0 bases, and 12 bases separated the two germline ends. The CDR3 here is CASRLDLSSYNSPLHF. For the CDR3, the DNA is TGCGCCAGCAGGCTAGACCTGAGCTCCTATAATTCACCCCTCCACTTT.

This clone has just a few counts. The CDR3 loop reads CASSLAGTSGLEQYF. DNA of the CDR3: TGTGCCAGCAGCTTAGCGGGCACTAGCGGGCTGGAGCAGTACTTC. J is TRBJ2-7 and V is TRBV7-8; 9 bases line up with TRBD2. This CDR3 has 15 residues. CDR1 and CDR2 (germline): SGHVS, FQNEAQ. V lost 0 bases, J lost 7 bases, and 7 bases stayed unmatched. Supplemented by reference TRBV7-8 and TRBJ2-7, the full variable domain reads GAGVSQSPRYKVAKRGQDVALRCDPISGHVSLFWYQQALGQGPEFLTYFQNEAQLDKSGLPSDRFFAERPEGSVSTLKIQRTQQEDSAVYLCASSLAGTSGLEQYFGPGTRLTVT.

The rearrangement links TRBV21-1 to TRBJ1-5; the table's D call of TRBD1 was not tested on the DNA. TRBV21-1 is a pseudogene segment. There are 15 residues in the CDR3. The CDR3 loop reads CASTTQGPSNQPQHF. The CDR3 DNA is TGTGCCAGCACCACACAGGGGCCAAGCAATCAGCCCCAGCATTTT.

The rearrangement links TRBV5-1 to TRBJ2-7; D perhaps matches TRBD2 (7 bases). With 0 bases removed from V and 4 bases from J, the gap between germline ends came to 11 bases. The CDR3 consists of 14 residues. Germline CDR1 SGHRS, CDR2 YFSETQ. The CDR3 bases are TGCGCCAGCAGCTTGGACGGGGGGCGGTACGAGCAGTACTTC. Protein product: CASSLDGGRYEQYF.